These 16 T cell receptor beta chains came from one sample sequenced in a study of early T cells in non-severe SARS-CoV-2 infection. In TCRdb, the 5' RACE reads were re-called with MiXCR into one record per CDR3 protein. In the table there are more than 45,000 distinct CDR3 sequences, under 15% of which are singletons. The sample comprised whole blood. The origin of the receptors is an adult who was a healthcare worker with PCR-confirmed SARS-CoV-2 infection or an uninfected control (not recorded which).

The chain recombines TRBV3-1 with TRBJ2-1; D assignment may be TRBD1 or TRBD2 (5 bases each). CDR3 length equals 12 residues. V dropped 5 bases and J dropped 8 bases, with 10 bases sitting between them. Germline V gene sequence: CDR1 LGHDT, CDR2 YNNKEL (reference sequence). The CDR3 DNA reads as TGTGCCAGCAGCTTAGGGACGTATGAGCAGTTCTTC. Translated, it gives CASSLGTYEQFF.

This clonotype was seen a few times. The genes are TRBV6-2 or TRBV6-3 and TRBJ2-5; D is uncertain. The V and J ends lost 8 bases and 4 bases respectively, with 20 bases between them. The CDR3 is made up of 15 amino acids. Per germline, CDR1 MNHEY and CDR2 SVGEGT. CDR3 in DNA: TGTGCCAGCGCCAGGTGGCACCAACCAGGAGAGACCCAGTACTTC. It codes for CASARWHQPGETQYF.

By sample fraction, this clonotype is medium-sized. The V call is TRBV20-1, the J call TRBJ2-1, with D tentatively TRBD2 (6 bases). The CDR3 is made up of 16 amino acids. Germline assignment: CDR1 DFQATT and CDR2 SNEGSKA (reference sequence). V lost 0 bases to trimming and J lost 0 bases, with 12 bases between them. The CDR3 DNA sequence: TGCAGTGCTAGAGATGTAGCGGACCTCTCCTACAATGAGCAGTTCTTC. Residues: CSARDVADLSYNEQFF.

J is TRBJ1-2 and V is TRBV19, with 9 bases fitting TRBD1. The CDR3 runs 13 residues. In germline, CDR1 is LNHDA, CDR2 SQIVND (reference sequence). V lost 10 bases, J lost 6 bases, and 9 bases stayed unmatched. CDR3 loop: CATWDRATDGYTF. CDR3 bases: TGTGCCACCTGGGACAGGGCAACCGATGGCTACACCTTC.

This clonotype was seen repeatedly, ten times or more. This chain uses TRBV18 with TRBJ1-1, with D possibly being TRBD1 (6 bases). The V and J ends lost 6 bases and 0 bases respectively, with 17 bases between them. In germline, CDR1 is KGHSH, CDR2 LQKENI. The CDR3 has 16 amino acids. The CDR3 coding sequence is TGTGCCAGCTCCCGAACAGGGAGTCGGGTGAACACTGAAGCTTTCTTT. Amino acid sequence: CASSRTGSRVNTEAFF.

This clonotype was observed many times. The rearrangement uses TRBV20-1 and TRBJ2-1, with D unclear. Per germline, CDR1 DFQATT and CDR2 SNEGSKA (reference sequence). The germline V and J ends were trimmed by 0 bases and 6 bases, with 9 bases remaining between them. The CDR3 spans 13 residues. The CDR3 loop is CSARDPTANEQFF. For the CDR3, the DNA is TGCAGTGCTAGAGATCCCACCGCCAATGAGCAGTTCTTC.

This clonotype was recorded at least ten times. The chain couples TRBV20-1 to TRBJ2-7; 8 bases map to TRBD1. V was clipped by 6 bases and J by 2 bases; unmatched bases: 12. Germline-derived CDR1 and CDR2 are DFQATT and SNEGSKA (reference sequence). The length of the CDR3 is 15 residues. The CDR3 protein is CSATPRDRSTYEQYF. CDR3 bases: TGCAGTGCCACCCCCCGGGACAGGTCAACCTACGAGCAGTACTTC.

The CDR3 DNA is TGTGCCAGCAGCCAAGAACGGCTAGCGGGAGGGGGCTCCTACAATGAGCAGTTCTTC. This sequence encodes CASSQERLAGGGSYNEQFF. The V call is TRBV4-2, the J call TRBJ2-1; TRBD2 aligns across 12 bases. The trim removed 0 bases at V and 0 bases at J, leaving 6 bases unmatched. This CDR3 region has 19 residues. Germline CDR1 LGHNA, CDR2 YNFKEQ.

This chain connects TRBV29-1 to TRBJ2-7; 11 bases fit TRBD1. From germline, CDR1 is SQVTM and CDR2 ANQGSEA. Trimming took 5 bases from V and 6 from J; bases not matched to a gene: 3. CDR3 length equals 12 residues. CDR3 sequence: CSVPGQGAEQYF. The DNA of the CDR3 is TGCAGCGTTCCAGGACAGGGGGCCGAGCAGTACTTC.

This clonotype is medium-sized (0.01 to 0.1%) in the sample. The chain is built from TRBV29-1 and TRBJ2-1, with TRBD2 as a possible D gene (6 bases). Germline CDR1 SQVTM, CDR2 ANQGSEA. The ends were cut back, 4 bases at V and 7 bases at J, with 17 bases in the middle. The CDR3 totals 14 residues. Here the CDR3 reads CSVGERAALNEQFF. In DNA form, the CDR3 reads TGCAGCGTTGGCGAGCGGGCGGCATTAAATGAGCAGTTCTTC.

The chain couples TRBV7-9 to TRBJ1-1; 7 nucleotides agree with TRBD1. This CDR3 has 13 amino acids. In germline, CDR1 is SEHNR, CDR2 FQNEAQ (reference sequence). Trimming took 5 bases from V and 0 from J; bases not matched to a gene: 0. CDR3 residues: CASSGQVNTEAFF. In DNA form, the CDR3 reads TGTGCCAGCAGCGGACAGGTGAACACTGAAGCTTTCTTT.

This clonotype occurred many times. The rearrangement joins TRBV4-1 to TRBJ1-1; tentative D call: TRBD1 (5 bases). V shed 0 bases and J shed 3 bases, with 11 bases lying between them. The germline CDR1 and CDR2 sequences are MGHRA and YSYEKL. The CDR3 runs 15 residues. The CDR3 sequence is CASSQDEGTDTEAFF. CDR3 coding DNA: TGCGCCAGCAGCCAAGATGAGGGGACCGACACTGAAGCTTTCTTT.

In this sample, this clonotype turned up many times. The chain employs TRBV20-1 and TRBJ1-3, with 7 bases fitting TRBD1. The germline CDR1 and CDR2 sequences are DFQATT and SNEGSKA (reference sequence). The CDR3 has 17 residues. V trimming: 0 bases; J trimming: 3 bases; junction bases outside the gene matches: 11. CDR3 sequence (DNA): TGCAGTGCTAGAGATTGGGGAGGGGGCGCTAGTGGAAACACCATATATTTT. Protein sequence: CSARDWGGGASGNTIYF.

This chain links TRBV6-5 with TRBJ2-7, with TRBD1 identical over 8 bases. CDR1 is MNHEY, CDR2 SVGAGI, per germline. CDR3 length: 14 amino acids. Unmatched junction bases numbered 7, after V lost 6 bases and J lost 3 bases. As DNA, the CDR3 is TGTGCCAGCAGCCCTAATACAGGGGGCTACGAGCAGTACTTC. This translates into CASSPNTGGYEQYF.

This clonotype has only a few counts. J is TRBJ2-7 and V is TRBV6-1, with a tentative D call TRBD1 (6 bases). This CDR3 is built from 15 residues. The V end was cut by 6 bases, the J end by 3 bases, with 18 bases between. In germline, CDR1 is MNHNS, CDR2 SASEGT. CDR3 region: CASRSTGQRGYEQYF. In DNA form, the CDR3 reads TGTGCCAGCAGATCTACAGGGCAAAGGGGCTACGAGCAGTACTTC.

This clonotype has at least ten counts. DNA of the CDR3: TGTGCCAGCAGCCCGGGGGATATAGCCAAAAACATTCAGTACTTC. The encoded protein is CASSPGDIAKNIQYF. This sequence joins TRBV7-9 and TRBJ2-4; the D gene is possibly TRBD2 (6 bases). Germline CDR1 SEHNR, CDR2 FQNEAQ (reference sequence). The V end lost 5 bases, the J end lost 0 bases, and 11 bases lay between the germline ends. The CDR3 sequence is 15 residues long.